What follows is one TCR beta chain and its context. Its specificity is unknown. The data belong to a study of cytomegalovirus exposure and HLA in healthy donors. The protocol was immunoSEQ multiplex PCR, while the TCRdb copy is restricted to in-frame clones and leaves out a portion. The sample lists some 290,000 clones, approximately 85% occurring once. The CDR3 is 18 amino acids. Trimming at V came to 5 bases and at J to 0 bases, leaving 15 bases not matched to a gene. Germline loops: CDR1 MNHEY, CDR2 SMNVEV (reference sequence). Study outcomes and limitations: The investigators catalogued some 160 TCR beta chains as cytomegalovirus-associated.

The sample consisted of PBMCs. This sequence originates from a man under 40 in good health and CMV-seronegative. J is TRBJ2-7 and V is TRBV27, with 8 bases that match TRBD2. The DNA for the CDR3 is TGTGCCAGCAGTAATATACCCCGAGCGGGGGTTGCCTCCTACGAGCAGTACTTC. This sequence encodes CASSNIPRAGVASYEQYF.